This is a list of T cell receptor beta chains from one sample in a study of CXCR3-negative and CXCR3-positive naive CD8 T cells. TCRdb reanalyzed the 5' RACE reads and collapses them to one entry per CDR3 protein, without DNA. The table for this sample gives 95,000 to 100,000 distinct CDR3 sequences. The sequenced sample consisted of naive CXCR3+ CD8+ T cells from blood. These receptors were taken from a human donor in good health. Some clones in this sample may be carry-over from other donors' samples. Both conserved end residues are part of each CDR3. Each record gives: V gene, J gene, CDR3 protein.

TRBV7-2	TRBJ1-1	CASSPIGGYTEAFF
TRBV10-3	TRBJ1-1	CATSDRGETEAFF
TRBV27	TRBJ2-7	CASSLFGNGYYEQYF
TRBV20-1	TRBJ2-1	CSARDSASGGILTSYNEQFF
TRBV13	TRBJ2-7	CASSPANPYEQYF
TRBV21-1	TRBJ1-2	CASSKGSLGLAGADFGYTF
TRBV20-1	TRBJ2-7	CSAREAGGVFFYEQYF
TRBV7-9	TRBJ2-7	CASSPLPAKIPSYEQYF
TRBV7-9	TRBJ1-5	CASSSERDRDQPQHF
TRBV9	TRBJ2-5	CASSETLAGGLQETQYF
TRBV29-1	TRBJ2-1	CSVEDRADTNEQFF
TRBV5-1	TRBJ2-3	CASRTGTSGVYTDTQYF
TRBV14	TRBJ2-5	CASSQGAGRQVQETQYF
TRBV4-3	TRBJ2-3	CASSQATQTNTDTQYF
TRBV7-8	TRBJ2-5	CASRLAFDETQYF
TRBV6-1	TRBJ2-5	CASSMNQGAPRETQYF
TRBV7-3	TRBJ2-2	CASSFLAGNTGELFF
TRBV6-6	TRBJ2-5	CASSYSRRETQYF
TRBV7-9	TRBJ2-7	CASSPRQGTEQYF
TRBV25-1	TRBJ2-1	CASSDISDSYNEQFF
TRBV7-8	TRBJ2-1	CASIWFSQFSPRDNPYNEQFF
TRBV14	TRBJ2-7	CASSPILRLAGEQYF
TRBV7-9	TRBJ2-7	CASSPGPLAGGPWEQYF
TRBV27	TRBJ1-2	CASSLAGQVALDGYTF
TRBV7-9	TRBJ1-1	CASSLRQGEVTEAFF
TRBV5-1	TRBJ2-7	CASSLALASEQYF
TRBV18	TRBJ2-2	CASSPPTSAARELFF
TRBV2	TRBJ1-1	CASRGTGGLNTEAFF
TRBV6-2/TRBV6-3	TRBJ2-1	CASSGLAGGIYNEQFF